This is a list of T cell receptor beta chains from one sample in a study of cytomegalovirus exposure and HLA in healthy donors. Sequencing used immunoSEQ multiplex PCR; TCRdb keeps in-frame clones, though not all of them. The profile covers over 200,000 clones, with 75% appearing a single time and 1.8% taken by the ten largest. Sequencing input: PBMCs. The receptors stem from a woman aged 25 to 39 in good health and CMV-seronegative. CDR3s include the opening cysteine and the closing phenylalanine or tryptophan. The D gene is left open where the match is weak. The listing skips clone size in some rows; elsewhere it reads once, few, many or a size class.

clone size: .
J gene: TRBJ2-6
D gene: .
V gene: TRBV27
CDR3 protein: CASSLRAGALGANVLTF
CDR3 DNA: TGTGCCAGCAGTTTAAGGGCAGGGGCCCTGGGGGCCAACGTCCTGACTTTC

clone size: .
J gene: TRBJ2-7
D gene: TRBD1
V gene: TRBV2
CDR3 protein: CASLWGTGLYEQYF
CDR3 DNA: TGTGCCAGCCTCTGGGGGACAGGGCTCTACGAGCAGTACTTC

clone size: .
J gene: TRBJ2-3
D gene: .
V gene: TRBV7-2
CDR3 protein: CASSLGLGGDTQYF
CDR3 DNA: TGTGCCAGCAGCTTAGGCCTAGGGGGAGATACGCAGTATTTT

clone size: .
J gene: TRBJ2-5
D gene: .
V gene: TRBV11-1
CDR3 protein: CASTSGQVQGTQYF
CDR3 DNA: TGTGCCAGCACCTCAGGGCAGGTACAAGGGACCCAGTACTTC

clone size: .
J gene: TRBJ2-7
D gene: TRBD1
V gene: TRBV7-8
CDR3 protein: CASSPNTAGTGGDEQYF
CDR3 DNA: TGTGCCAGCAGCCCCAACACCGCAGGGACAGGGGGCGACGAGCAGTACTTC

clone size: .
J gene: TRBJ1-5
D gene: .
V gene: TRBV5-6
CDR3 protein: CASSWDLTGYSNQPQHF
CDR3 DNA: TGTGCCAGCAGCTGGGACCTGACAGGATATAGCAATCAGCCCCAGCATTTT

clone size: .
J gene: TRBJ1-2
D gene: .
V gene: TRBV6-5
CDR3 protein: CASSPLDRNYGYTF
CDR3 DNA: TGTGCCAGCAGTCCCCTCGACAGGAACTATGGCTACACCTTC

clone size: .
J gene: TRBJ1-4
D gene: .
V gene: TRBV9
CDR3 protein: CASSVGRDARNEKLFF
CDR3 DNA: TGTGCCAGCAGCGTAGGGCGGGACGCCCGGAATGAAAAACTGTTTTTT

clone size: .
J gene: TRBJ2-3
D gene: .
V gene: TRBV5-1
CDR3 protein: CASSLVNGGDTQYF
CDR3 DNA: TGCGCCAGCAGCTTGGTAAACGGCGGCGATACGCAGTATTTT

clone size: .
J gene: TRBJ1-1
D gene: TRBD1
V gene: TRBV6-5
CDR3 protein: CASSAGQGGTEAFF
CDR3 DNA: TGTGCCAGCAGTGCGGGACAGGGGGGGACTGAAGCTTTCTTT

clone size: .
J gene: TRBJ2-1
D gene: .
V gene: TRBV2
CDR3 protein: CASREGAGARNEQFF
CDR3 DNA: TGTGCCAGCAGGGAAGGGGCGGGGGCTCGCAATGAGCAGTTCTTC

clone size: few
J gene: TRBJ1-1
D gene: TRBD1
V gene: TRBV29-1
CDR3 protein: CSVVGQGVEAFF
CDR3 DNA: TGCAGCGTTGTAGGACAGGGGGTTGAAGCTTTCTTT

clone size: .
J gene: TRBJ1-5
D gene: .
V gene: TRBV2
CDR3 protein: CASSETGGANQPQHF
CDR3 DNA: TGTGCCAGCAGTGAGACGGGGGGCGCCAATCAGCCCCAGCATTTT

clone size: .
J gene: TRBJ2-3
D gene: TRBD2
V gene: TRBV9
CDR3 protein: CASSATSGGGRSTDTQYF
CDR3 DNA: TGTGCCAGCAGCGCCACTAGCGGGGGAGGGCGTAGCACAGATACGCAGTATTTT

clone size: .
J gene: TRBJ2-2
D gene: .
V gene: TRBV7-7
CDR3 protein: CASSFSADTGELFF
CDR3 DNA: TGTGCTAGCAGCTTCAGCGCGGACACCGGGGAGCTGTTTTTT

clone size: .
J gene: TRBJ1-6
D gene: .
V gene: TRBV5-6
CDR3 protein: CASAPGTLNSPLHF
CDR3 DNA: TGTGCCAGCGCCCCCGGGACACTAAATTCACCCCTCCACTTT

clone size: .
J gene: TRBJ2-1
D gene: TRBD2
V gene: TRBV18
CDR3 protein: CASSSGLAGANEQFF
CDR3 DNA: TGTGCCAGCTCATCCGGACTAGCGGGGGCCAATGAGCAGTTCTTC

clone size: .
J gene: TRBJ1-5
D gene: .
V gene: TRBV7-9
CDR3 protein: CASSLEDTNQAQHF
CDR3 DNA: TGTGCCAGCAGCTTAGAAGACACCAATCAGGCCCAGCATTTT

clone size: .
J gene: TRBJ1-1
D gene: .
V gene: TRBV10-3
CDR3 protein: CAITSGSGGPVTEAFF
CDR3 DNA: TGTGCCATCACGAGCGGGAGCGGGGGTCCGGTTACTGAAGCTTTCTTT

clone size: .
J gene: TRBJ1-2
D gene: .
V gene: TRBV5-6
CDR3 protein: CASSYPLTAYGYTF
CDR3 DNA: TGTGCCAGCAGCTACCCATTGACAGCCTATGGCTACACCTTC

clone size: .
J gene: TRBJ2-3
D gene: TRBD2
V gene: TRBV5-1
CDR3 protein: CASSLILAGADTQYF
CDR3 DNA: TGCGCCAGCAGCTTGATCCTAGCGGGAGCAGATACGCAGTATTTT

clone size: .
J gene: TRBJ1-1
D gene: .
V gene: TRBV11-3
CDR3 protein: CASSWDTGNTEAFF
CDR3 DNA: TGTGCCAGCAGCTGGGACACGGGGAACACTGAAGCTTTCTTT

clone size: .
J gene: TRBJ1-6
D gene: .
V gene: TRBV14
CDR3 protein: CASSPTSGSYNSPLHF
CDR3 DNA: TGTGCCAGCAGCCCTACGTCCGGTTCCTATAATTCACCCCTCCACTTT

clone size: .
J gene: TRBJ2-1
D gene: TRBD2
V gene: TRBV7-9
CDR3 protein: CVSSPRLAGPSYNEQFF
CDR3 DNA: TGTGTCAGCAGCCCCCGGCTAGCGGGCCCCTCCTACAATGAGCAGTTCTTC

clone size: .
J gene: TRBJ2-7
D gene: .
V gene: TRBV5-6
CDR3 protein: CASSLGQYYEQYF
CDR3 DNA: TGTGCCAGCAGCTTGGGGCAATACTACGAGCAGTACTTC

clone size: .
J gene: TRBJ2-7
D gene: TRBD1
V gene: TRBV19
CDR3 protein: CASSEDNRGPYEQYF
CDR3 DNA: TGTGCCAGTAGTGAAGACAACAGGGGGCCCTACGAGCAGTACTTC

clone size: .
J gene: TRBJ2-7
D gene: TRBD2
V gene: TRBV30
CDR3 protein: CAWARGGRNEQYF
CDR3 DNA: TGTGCCTGGGCACGCGGGGGGAGGAACGAGCAGTACTTC

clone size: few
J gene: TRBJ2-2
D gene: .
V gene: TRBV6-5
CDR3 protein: CASSSPRAGGELFF
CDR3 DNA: TGTGCCAGCAGTTCCCCCCGAGCTGGCGGGGAGCTGTTTTTT

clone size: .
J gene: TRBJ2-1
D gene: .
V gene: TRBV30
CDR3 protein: CAWGDSYNEQFF
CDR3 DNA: TGTGCCTGGGGCGACAGCTACAATGAGCAGTTCTTC

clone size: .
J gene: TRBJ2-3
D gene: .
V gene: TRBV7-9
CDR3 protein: CASSPRLGGTDTQYF
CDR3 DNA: TGTGCCAGCAGCCCAAGGTTAGGGGGCACAGATACGCAGTATTTT

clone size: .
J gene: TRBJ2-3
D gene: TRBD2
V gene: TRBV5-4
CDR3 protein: CASSPIAGGHRDTQYF
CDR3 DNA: TGTGCCAGCAGCCCGATAGCGGGGGGGCACCGAGATACGCAGTATTTT

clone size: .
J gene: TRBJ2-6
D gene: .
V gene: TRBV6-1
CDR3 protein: CASRLRTAGANVLTF
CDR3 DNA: TGTGCCAGCAGGCTAAGGACAGCTGGGGCCAACGTCCTGACTTTC

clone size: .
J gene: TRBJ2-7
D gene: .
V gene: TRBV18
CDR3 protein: CASSLGSGTPTYEQYF
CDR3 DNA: TGTGCCAGCTCACTGGGGTCAGGGACTCCAACTTACGAGCAGTACTTC

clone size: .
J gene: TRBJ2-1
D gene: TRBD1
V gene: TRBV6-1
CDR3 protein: CASNPGQGLVNEQFF
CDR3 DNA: TGTGCCAGCAACCCGGGACAGGGATTGGTTAATGAGCAGTTCTTC

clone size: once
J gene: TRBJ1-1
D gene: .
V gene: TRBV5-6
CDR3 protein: CASSPRGTEAFF
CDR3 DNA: TGTGCCAGCAGCCCTAGGGGCACTGAAGCTTTCTTT

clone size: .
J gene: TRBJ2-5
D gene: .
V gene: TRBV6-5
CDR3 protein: CASSSTVGREQYF
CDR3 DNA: TGTGCCAGCAGTTCCACAGTTGGGAGAGAGCAGTACTTC

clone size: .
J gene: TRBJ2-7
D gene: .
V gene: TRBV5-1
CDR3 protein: CASSPTWMGGVHEQYF
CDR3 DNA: TGCGCCAGCAGCCCAACCTGGATGGGGGGAGTTCACGAGCAGTACTTC

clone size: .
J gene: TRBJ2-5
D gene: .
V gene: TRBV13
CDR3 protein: CASSSTQETQYF
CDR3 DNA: TGTGCCAGCAGCTCAACTCAAGAGACCCAGTACTTC

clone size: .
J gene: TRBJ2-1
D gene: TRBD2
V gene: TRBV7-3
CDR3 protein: CASSLIGGGGPSYNEQFF
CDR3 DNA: TGTGCCAGCAGCTTAATCGGTGGCGGGGGGCCTTCCTACAATGAGCAGTTCTTC

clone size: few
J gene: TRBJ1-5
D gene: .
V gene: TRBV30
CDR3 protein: CAWSVSSNQPQHF
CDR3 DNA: TGTGCCTGGAGTGTGAGTAGCAATCAGCCCCAGCATTTT

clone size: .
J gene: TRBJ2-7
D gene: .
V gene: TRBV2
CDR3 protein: CASRKEGISNEQYF
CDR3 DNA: TGTGCCAGCAGGAAGGAGGGGATCTCCAACGAGCAGTACTTC

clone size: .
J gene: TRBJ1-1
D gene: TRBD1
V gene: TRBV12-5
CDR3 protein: CASGFQTGALNTEAFF
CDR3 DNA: TGTGCTAGTGGTTTTCAGACAGGGGCCCTGAACACTGAAGCTTTCTTT

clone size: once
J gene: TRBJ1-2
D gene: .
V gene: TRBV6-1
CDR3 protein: CASSAGCGSDYGYTF
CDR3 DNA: TGTGCCAGCAGTGCCGGGTGCGGGTCCGACTATGGCTACACCTTC

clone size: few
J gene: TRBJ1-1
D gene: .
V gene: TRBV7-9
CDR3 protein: CASSQGEHPTGLTEEAFF
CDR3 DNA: TGCGCCAGCAGCCAAGGAGAGCACCCCACTGGACTGACGGAAGAAGCTTTCTTT

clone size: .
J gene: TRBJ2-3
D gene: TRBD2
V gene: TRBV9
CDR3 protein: CASSVGVAGGPTDTQYF
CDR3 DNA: TGTGCCAGCAGCGTGGGAGTGGCGGGAGGGCCTACAGATACGCAGTATTTT